The entry that follows covers one T cell receptor (beta chain) sequence. Its antigen remains undetermined. No much larger clone exists at a distance of one base, and base qualities are not known. The data derive from a study of blood T cell repertoires in COVID-19 (TCRdb year 2020). At the level of the whole study: Collaborator samples came from the United States, Italy and Spain and covered acute and convalescent phases of COVID-19. Sample metadata almost always included a de-identified subject ID, COVID-19 status, age in years and sex. The prospective study material was composed of cDNA or gDNA derived from T cells, B-cell-depleted T cells, or PBMCs. The samples were drawn from two sources: the first 160 participants of the ongoing ImmuneRACE study, and approximately 1,300 subjects contributed by 6 global collaborators. The dataset comprised deeply sampled blood TCRbeta repertoires from subjects exposed to, actively infected with, or recovered from COVID-19. Where available, HLA class I and class II types were taken from metadata supplied by the sample provider and were not determined by assay-based typing. The repertoires were made available in a free public database intended to serve as a resource for research on the immune response to SARS-CoV-2.

Between the V and J ends, shortened by 0 bases and 2 bases respectively, the junction contains 10 bases. The germline V gene specifies KGHSH as CDR1 and LQKENI as CDR2. Its CDR3 holds 15 amino acids, cysteine through phenylalanine. The entry retains the CDR3 DNA only, 45 bases that are in frame from base 1. TCRbeta CDR3 regions were amplified from genomic DNA using the immunoSEQ Assay, a bias-controlled multiplex PCR. The paper's data handling went like this. Nucleated cell counts per sample were estimated from amplification of reference gene primers within the assay. To quantify the absolute abundance of each unique TCRbeta CDR3 rearrangement, sequence reads were collapsed and filtered. For each sample, productive Simpson clonality was calculated by taking the square root of Simpson's diversity index across productive rearrangements. The clones in this table, taken by TCRdb from immuneACCESS, are in-frame only. Not every clone is retained; where verified, under half of the shortfall comes from an unresolved V gene, and the cause of the rest is unknown. The V and J calls and the clone size are those of that table, but D and trimming were determined from the DNA. The sample data list about 200,000 clones, and about nine tenths of these were observed just once. The top ten constitute 5.5% to 7% of the sample.

Study-wide conclusions, independent of this receptor: How much clinical and demographic metadata was included differed by source and by participant, and the metadata was provided uncurated.

Whole blood was collected in K2EDTA tubes by collaborating institutions according to the institutions' own protocols. For TCRbeta analysis, collaborators shipped samples in one of three forms: frozen whole blood, isolated PBMCs, or DNA extracted from either of those sample types. This receptor was taken from a man aged 80 or over with acute or convalescent COVID-19. Sequencing was carried out using peripheral blood. The sequence is built from TRBV18 and TRBJ2-5, with an unclear D gene assignment. The encoded CDR3 is CASSPPSSLQETQYF. The DNA reads TGTGCCAGCTCACCACCGTCCAGTTTGCAAGAGACCCAGTACTTC.